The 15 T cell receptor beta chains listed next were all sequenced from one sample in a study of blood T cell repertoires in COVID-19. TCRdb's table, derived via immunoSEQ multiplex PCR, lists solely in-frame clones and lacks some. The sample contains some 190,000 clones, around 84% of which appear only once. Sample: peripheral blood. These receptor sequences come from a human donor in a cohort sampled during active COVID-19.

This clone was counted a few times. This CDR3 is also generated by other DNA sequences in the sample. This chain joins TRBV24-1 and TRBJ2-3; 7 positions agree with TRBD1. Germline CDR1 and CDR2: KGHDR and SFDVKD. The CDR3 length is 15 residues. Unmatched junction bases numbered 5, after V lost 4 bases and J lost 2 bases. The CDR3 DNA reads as TGTGCCACCAGTGACCGACAGGGCTACACAGATACGCAGTATTTT. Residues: CATSDRQGYTDTQYF.

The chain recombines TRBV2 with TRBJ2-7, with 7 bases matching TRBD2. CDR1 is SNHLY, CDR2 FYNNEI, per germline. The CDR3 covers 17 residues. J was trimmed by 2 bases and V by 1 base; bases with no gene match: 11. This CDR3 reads CASSEVVRLAETYEQYF. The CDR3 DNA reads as TGTGCCAGCAGTGAAGTCGTTCGGCTAGCGGAAACCTACGAGCAGTACTTC.

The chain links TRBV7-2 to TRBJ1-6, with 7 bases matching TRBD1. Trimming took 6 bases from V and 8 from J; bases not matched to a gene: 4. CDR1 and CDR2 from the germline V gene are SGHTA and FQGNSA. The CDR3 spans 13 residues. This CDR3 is CASRPDRDSPLHF. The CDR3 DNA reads TGTGCCAGCAGGCCAGACAGGGATTCACCCCTCCACTTT.

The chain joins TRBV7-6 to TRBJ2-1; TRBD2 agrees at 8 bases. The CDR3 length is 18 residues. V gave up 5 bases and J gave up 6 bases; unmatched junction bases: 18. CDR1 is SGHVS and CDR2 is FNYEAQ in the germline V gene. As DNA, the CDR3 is TGTGCCAGCAGCCCTAAAGGTACGGGACTAGTATCTGGCAATGAGCAGTTCTTC. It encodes CASSPKGTGLVSGNEQFF.

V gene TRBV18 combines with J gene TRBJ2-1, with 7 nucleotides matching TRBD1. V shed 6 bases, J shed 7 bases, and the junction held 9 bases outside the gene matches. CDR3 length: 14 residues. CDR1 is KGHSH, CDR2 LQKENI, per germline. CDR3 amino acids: CASSLTGTLNEQFF. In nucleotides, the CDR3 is TGTGCCAGCTCTCTGACAGGGACGCTGAATGAGCAGTTCTTC.

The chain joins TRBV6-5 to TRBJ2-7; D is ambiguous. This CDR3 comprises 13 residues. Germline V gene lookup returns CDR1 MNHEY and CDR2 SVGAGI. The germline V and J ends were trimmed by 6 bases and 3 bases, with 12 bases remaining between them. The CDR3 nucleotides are TGTGCCAGCAGGGGCGCAGGCCACTACGAGCAGTACGTC. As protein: CASRGAGHYEQYV.

CDR3 region: CASSLQVGGSTEAFF. The CDR3 DNA reads TGCGCCAGCAGCTTACAGGTGGGGGGGAGCACTGAAGCTTTCTTT. The V and J genes are TRBV5-1 and TRBJ1-1; weak D call: TRBD1 (5 bases). Germline V lookup: CDR1 SGHRS, CDR2 YFSETQ. The CDR3 spans 15 residues. Trimming pared 2 bases from V and 4 bases from J, leaving 15 bases between.

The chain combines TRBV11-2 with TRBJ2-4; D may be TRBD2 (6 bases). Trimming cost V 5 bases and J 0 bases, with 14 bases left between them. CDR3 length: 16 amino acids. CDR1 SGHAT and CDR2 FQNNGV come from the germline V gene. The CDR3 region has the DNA TGTGCCAGCAGCCACCCCCCAGCGGGAGCCAAAAACATTCAGTACTTC. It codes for CASSHPPAGAKNIQYF.

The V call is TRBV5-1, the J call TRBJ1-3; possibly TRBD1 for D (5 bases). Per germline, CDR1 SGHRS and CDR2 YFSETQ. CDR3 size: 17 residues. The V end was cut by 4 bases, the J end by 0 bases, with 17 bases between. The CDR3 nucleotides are TGCGCCAGCAGCCCCAAGAGGGAGGGGATCTCTGGAAACACCATATATTTT. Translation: CASSPKREGISGNTIYF. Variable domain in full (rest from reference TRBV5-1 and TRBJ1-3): KAGVTQTPRYLIKTRGQQVTLSCSPISGHRSVSWYQQTPGQGLQFLFEYFSETQRNKGNFPGRFSGRQFSNSRSEMNVSTLELGDSALYLCASSPKREGISGNTIYFGEGSWLTVV.

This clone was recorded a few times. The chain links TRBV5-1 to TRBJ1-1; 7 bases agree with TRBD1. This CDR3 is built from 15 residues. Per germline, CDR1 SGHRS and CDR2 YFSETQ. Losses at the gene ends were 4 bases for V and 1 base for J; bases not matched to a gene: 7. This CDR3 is CASSPGDRENTEAFF. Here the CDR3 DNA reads TGCGCCAGCAGCCCCGGTGACAGGGAGAACACTGAAGCTTTCTTT.

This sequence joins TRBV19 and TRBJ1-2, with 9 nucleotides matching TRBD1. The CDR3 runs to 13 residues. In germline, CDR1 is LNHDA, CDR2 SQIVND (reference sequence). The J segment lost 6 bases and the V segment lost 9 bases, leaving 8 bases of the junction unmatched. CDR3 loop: CASRGDRGDGYTF. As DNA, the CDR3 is TGTGCCAGCAGAGGAGACAGGGGGGATGGCTACACCTTC. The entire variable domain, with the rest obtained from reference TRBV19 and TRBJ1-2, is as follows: DGGITQSPKYLFRKEGQNVTLSCEQNLNHDAMYWYRQDPGQGLRLIYYSQIVNDFQKGDIAEGYSVSREKKESFPLTVTSAQKNPTAFYLCASRGDRGDGYTFGSGTRLTVV.

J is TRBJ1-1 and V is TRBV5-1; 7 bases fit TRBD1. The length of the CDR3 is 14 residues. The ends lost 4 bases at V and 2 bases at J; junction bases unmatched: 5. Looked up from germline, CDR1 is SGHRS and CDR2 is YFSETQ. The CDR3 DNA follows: TGCGCCAGCAGCGCGACAGGGACAAACACTGAAGCTTTCTTT. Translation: CASSATGTNTEAFF.

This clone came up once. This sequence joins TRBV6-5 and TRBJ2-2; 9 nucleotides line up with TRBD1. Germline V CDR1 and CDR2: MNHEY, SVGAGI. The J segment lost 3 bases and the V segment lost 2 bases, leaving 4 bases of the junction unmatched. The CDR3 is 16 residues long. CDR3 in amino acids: CASSYDRTGDTGELFF. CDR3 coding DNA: TGTGCCAGCAGTTACGACCGGACAGGGGACACCGGGGAGCTGTTTTTT.

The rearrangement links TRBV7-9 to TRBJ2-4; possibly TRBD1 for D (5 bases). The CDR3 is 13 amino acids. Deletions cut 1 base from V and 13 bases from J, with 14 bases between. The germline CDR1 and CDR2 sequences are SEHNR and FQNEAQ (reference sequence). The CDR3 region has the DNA TGTGCCAGCAGCTTAGATTCCCAGGGTCGGCAGTACTTC. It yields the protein CASSLDSQGRQYF.

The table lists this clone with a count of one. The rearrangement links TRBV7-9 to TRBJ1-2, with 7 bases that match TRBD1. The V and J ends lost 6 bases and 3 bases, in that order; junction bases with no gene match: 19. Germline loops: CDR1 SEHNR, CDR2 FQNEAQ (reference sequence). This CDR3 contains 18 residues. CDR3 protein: CASSRPLVSGQVDYGYTF. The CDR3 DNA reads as TGTGCCAGCAGTCGACCCCTAGTTAGTGGACAGGTTGACTATGGCTACACCTTC. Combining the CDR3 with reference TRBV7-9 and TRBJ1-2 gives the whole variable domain DTGVSQNPRHKITKRGQNVTFRCDPISEHNRLYWYRQTLGQGPEFLTYFQNEAQLEKSRLLSDRFSAERPKGSFSTLEIQRTEQGDSAMYLCASSRPLVSGQVDYGYTFGSGTRLTVV.